The TCR beta chain described here comes from a study of T cell responses to AZD1222 COVID-19 vaccine. This CDR3 comprises 15 residues. From germline, CDR1 is SGHTA and CDR2 FQGNSA. Trimming shortened V by 4 bases and J by 7 bases, and 16 bases separated the two germline ends. Assay: immunoSEQ multiplex PCR; the TCRdb copy retains only in-frame clones and omits some. The table shows some 99,000 clones, with about 88% occurring only once. Broader study findings: Only 5 or 6 individuals given AZD1222 were seropositive at baseline. Clonal diversity was possibly underestimated; the donors were predominantly white British and more often female.

Of note for this clone: Its antigen is not identified.

The TCR comes from an adult who received the AZD1222 COVID-19 vaccine. Sequenced here: peripheral blood, sampled 28 days after the second AZD1222 dose. This sequence joins TRBV7-2 and TRBJ2-2; D not resolved. CDR3 DNA: TGTGCCAGCAGCTCCCCTATCTTTGTAGGCGGGGAGCTGTTTTTT. This sequence encodes CASSSPIFVGGELFF.